This T cell receptor (beta chain) derives from a study of glioma-infiltrating T cells. The iRepertoire nested amplicon-rescue multiplex PCR amplified TCR alpha and beta CDR3s from RNA. TCRdb reanalysed the multiplex PCR reads using MiXCR and keeps one entry per CDR3 protein. The table records approximately 89,000 distinct CDR3 sequences, roughly 23% of them present only once. In its sample, this clonotype was seen once. Germline V gives CDR1 LGHDT, CDR2 YNNKEL (reference sequence). The CDR3 extends over 16 amino acids. V was pared by 4 bases and J by 0 bases, with 13 bases between. The sequence was obtained from a human donor with low-grade glioma or glioblastoma, undergoing nonglioma brain surgery, or in good health (not recorded which). The chain carries TRBV3-1 and TRBJ1-3; D is ambiguous. The sample comprised glioma tissue, nonneoplastic brain tissue, or PBMCs (not recorded which). The CDR3 region is CASSPHGETSGNTIYF. In nucleotides, the CDR3 is TGTGCCAGCAGCCCCCACGGGGAGACCTCTGGAAACACCATATATTTT.